These 17 T cell receptor beta chains were sequenced from one sample in a study of T cell responses to AZD1222 COVID-19 vaccine. Sequencing used immunoSEQ multiplex PCR; TCRdb keeps in-frame clones, though not all of them. The sample records about 140,000 clones, roughly 85% being singletons. The sequencing used peripheral blood, collected 28 days after the second dose of the MenACWY control vaccine. Source of these receptors: an adult who received the MenACWY meningococcal vaccine as a control.

This clone was observed a handful of times. This chain links TRBV18 with TRBJ1-2; D not certain. The germline gives CDR1 KGHSH, CDR2 LQKENI. V lost 4 bases and J 0 bases, leaving 9 bases between the germline ends. The CDR3 consists of 14 residues. CDR3 loop: CASSRTDTNYGYTF. CDR3 coding DNA: TGTGCCAGCTCACGGACGGATACTAACTATGGCTACACCTTC.

The rearrangement links TRBV7-8 to TRBJ2-3; D is unresolved. The germline gives CDR1 SGHVS, CDR2 FQNEAQ. The CDR3 is 15 residues long. The V end was cut by 3 bases, the J end by 0 bases, with 10 bases between. The CDR3 spells CASSLEMASTDTQYF. Written as DNA, the CDR3 is TGTGCCAGCAGCTTGGAGATGGCTAGCACAGATACGCAGTATTTT.

The chain combines TRBV5-4 with TRBJ2-1, with 11 bases that match TRBD1. The V and J ends lost 3 bases and 9 bases, in that order; junction bases with no gene match: 8. The CDR3 runs 15 residues. Germline CDR1 SGHNT, CDR2 YYREEE (reference sequence). In DNA, the CDR3 is TGTGCCAGCAGCTCTCGGGACAGGGGGAGGGGTGAGCAGTTCTTC. Residues: CASSSRDRGRGEQFF.

V gene TRBV6-5 combines with J gene TRBJ2-3; D may be TRBD1 (5 bases). The ends were cut back, 2 bases at V and 2 bases at J, with 8 bases in the middle. Germline CDR1 MNHEY, CDR2 SVGAGI. The CDR3 is 14 residues long. This chain's CDR3 is CASSYGAVTDTQYF. The CDR3 DNA reads TGTGCCAGCAGTTACGGGGCGGTCACAGATACGCAGTATTTT.

The table lists this clone with a count of one. This chain links TRBV15 with TRBJ2-7, with D tentatively TRBD2 (5 bases). The CDR3 runs 16 residues. V was clipped by 3 bases and J by 6 bases, with 21 bases between them. The germline V gene encodes CDR1 LNHNV and CDR2 YYDKDF (reference sequence). CDR3 nucleotides: TGTGCCACCAGCAGCGGGGAAAGAGCTGCGAACGGCGAGCAGTACTTC. Translated, it gives CATSSGERAANGEQYF.

This clone occurred a few times. CDR3 sequence: CASSQENPNSYNEQFF. CDR3 DNA: TGCGCCAGCAGCCAAGAAAATCCCAATTCCTACAATGAGCAGTTCTTC. The gene calls are TRBV4-1 and TRBJ2-1, with D unclear. The CDR3 loop spans 16 amino acids. The ends were cut back, 0 bases at V and 1 base at J, with 10 bases in the middle. Germline V gene sequence: CDR1 MGHRA, CDR2 YSYEKL.

The J gene is TRBJ2-1, the V gene TRBV5-1; D might be TRBD1 or TRBD2, each matching 5 bases. Germline CDR1 and CDR2: SGHRS and YFSETQ. With 4 bases removed from V and 5 bases from J, the gap between germline ends came to 16 bases. The CDR3 is made up of 15 amino acids. The CDR3 loop reads CASSPGRQGNNEQFF. The DNA for the CDR3 is TGCGCCAGCAGCCCGGGGCGCCAGGGTAACAATGAGCAGTTCTTC. Based on the CDR3 plus reference TRBV5-1 and TRBJ2-1, the full variable domain is KAGVTQTPRYLIKTRGQQVTLSCSPISGHRSVSWYQQTPGQGLQFLFEYFSETQRNKGNFPGRFSGRQFSNSRSEMNVSTLELGDSALYLCASSPGRQGNNEQFFGPGTRLTVL.

Worth noting for this clone: Within the sample, other DNA sequences also encode this same CDR3. The gene calls are TRBV15 and TRBJ2-1; 9 nucleotides agree with TRBD1. Germline V CDR1 and CDR2: LNHNV, YYDKDF (reference sequence). The V segment lost 5 bases and the J segment 9 bases; nucleotides outside the gene matches: 8. This CDR3 comprises 14 residues. The CDR3 bases are TGTGCCACCAGCTCCCGGGACAGGGTCGGTGAGCAGTTCTTC. Residues: CATSSRDRVGEQFF.

The V and J genes are TRBV5-6 and TRBJ1-6; D remains unclear. This CDR3 is built from 13 residues. Germline-derived CDR1 and CDR2 are SGHDT and YYEEEE. V lost 4 bases to trimming and J lost 6 bases, with 8 bases between them. The CDR3: CASSARLNSPLHF. DNA for the CDR3: TGTGCCAGCAGCGCCCGTCTTAATTCACCCCTCCACTTT.

J is TRBJ2-2 and V is TRBV5-4; D may match TRBD1 or TRBD2 (7 bases each). The germline gives CDR1 SGHNT, CDR2 YYREEE (reference sequence). V was shortened by 1 base and J by 6 bases, with 16 bases between the two germline ends. The CDR3 sequence is 16 residues long. The CDR3 DNA is TGTGCCAGCAGCTTGAGTCTCCAGGGGGGGTCCGGGGAGCTGTTTTTT. This encodes CASSLSLQGGSGELFF.

The V and J genes are TRBV6-6 and TRBJ1-5; 8 bases are a match to TRBD1. The CDR3 sequence is 14 residues long. Germline V gene data show CDR1 as MNHNY and CDR2 as SVGAGI (reference sequence). V lost 6 bases to trimming and J lost 6 bases; unmatched junction nucleotides: 7. CDR3 protein: CASRFTGGSQPQHF. As DNA, the CDR3 is TGTGCCAGCAGATTCACAGGGGGAAGTCAGCCCCAGCATTTT.

The V call is TRBV4-1, the J call TRBJ1-4; D is ambiguous. V lost 4 bases to trimming and J lost 5 bases, with 8 bases between them. Germline values: CDR1 MGHRA, CDR2 YSYEKL. The CDR3 covers 13 residues. CDR3 nucleotide sequence: TGCGCCAGCAGCCCGAAGACAAATGAAAAACTGTTTTTT. Residues: CASSPKTNEKLFF.

The gene calls are TRBV7-2 and TRBJ1-4; D not certain. The CDR3 is 15 residues long. The germline V gene encodes CDR1 SGHTA and CDR2 FQGNSA. Between the trimmed V and J ends, which lost 3 bases and 7 bases, there was a span of 15 bases. The CDR3 here is CASSLTLGPGEKLFF. DNA for the CDR3: TGTGCCAGCAGCTTGACCCTGGGCCCCGGTGAAAAACTGTTTTTT.

The chain joins TRBV5-1 to TRBJ1-4, with D maybe TRBD1 (5 bases). The CDR3 consists of 16 residues. Between the trimmed V and J ends, which lost 0 bases and 6 bases, there was a span of 15 bases. CDR1 and CDR2 from the germline V gene are SGHRS and YFSETQ. The CDR3 here is CASSLAGRLTDEKLFF. For the CDR3, the DNA is TGCGCCAGCAGCTTGGCGGGACGGCTAACAGATGAAAAACTGTTTTTT.

V usage is TRBV3-1 (or the pseudogene TRBV3-2) and J usage is TRBJ2-5, with D unresolved. Trimming left V 4 bases short and J 5 bases short, with 8 bases between. CDR3 length: 12 residues. Germline V gives CDR1 LGHDT, CDR2 YNNKEL (reference sequence). The CDR3, as DNA: TGTGCCAGCAGCCCGAACGCGGAGACCCAGTACTTC. Encoded protein: CASSPNAETQYF.

The V and J genes are TRBV6-5 and TRBJ2-3; 7 nucleotides line up with TRBD1. This CDR3 has 15 amino acids. J was trimmed by 2 bases and V by 5 bases; bases with no gene match: 7. CDR1 and CDR2 from the germline V gene are MNHEY and SVGAGI. In DNA form, the CDR3 reads TGTGCCAGCAGTCCCGGGACAGCCACCACAGATACGCAGTATTTT. Translation: CASSPGTATTDTQYF.

This clone was found once. The chain carries TRBV10-2 and TRBJ1-6, with D tentatively TRBD1 (5 bases). CDR1 and CDR2 (germline): WSHSY, SAAADI. The V end lost 2 bases, the J end lost 9 bases, and 8 bases lay between the germline ends. The CDR3 has 13 amino acids. CDR3 loop: CASSELGPSPLHF. The CDR3, as DNA: TGCGCCAGCAGTGAGCTGGGGCCTTCACCCCTCCACTTT.